The 17 T cell receptor beta chains reported below all come from one sample, sequenced in a study of cytomegalovirus exposure and HLA in healthy donors. Measured with immunoSEQ multiplex PCR; TCRdb has only the in-frame clones, and not every one. The sample shows tens of thousands of clones, about nine tenths of them seen only once. Input material: PBMCs. The receptors were gathered from a man aged 18 to 30 in good health and CMV-seronegative.

The CDR3 sequence is CASSTGTVIYEQYF. In DNA, the CDR3 is TGTGCCAGCAGCACCGGGACAGTAATATACGAGCAGTACTTC. The genes are TRBV7-9 and TRBJ2-7; 7 bases fit TRBD1. Trimming removed 5 bases from V and 4 bases from J; junction bases left unmatched: 8. Germline assignment: CDR1 SEHNR and CDR2 FQNEAQ (reference sequence). This CDR3 spans 14 amino acids.

The chain carries TRBV25-1 and TRBJ2-2; 11 nucleotides align to TRBD1. Germline values: CDR1 MGHDK, CDR2 SYGVNS. CDR3 length equals 16 residues. Unmatched junction bases numbered 5, after V lost 3 bases and J lost 5 bases. CDR3: CASSDGDRGWTGELFF. The CDR3 region has the DNA TGTGCCAGCAGTGACGGGGACAGGGGGTGGACCGGGGAGCTGTTTTTT.

The chain uses TRBV27 and TRBJ2-1; no clear D gene. The CDR3 extends over 16 amino acids. Trimming left V 6 bases short and J 0 bases short, with 15 bases between. CDR1 is MNHEY, CDR2 SMNVEV, per germline (reference sequence). The CDR3: CASRNAAESSYNEQFF. CDR3 DNA: TGTGCCAGCAGGAATGCCGCGGAGAGCTCCTACAATGAGCAGTTCTTC.

In this sample, this clone turned up once. The chain is built from TRBV7-9 and TRBJ1-1, with TRBD1 matching 11 bases. Per the germline V gene, CDR1 is SEHNR and CDR2 is FQNEAQ (reference sequence). The length of the CDR3 is 16 residues. V lost 3 bases to trimming and J lost 1 base; unmatched junction nucleotides: 4. As DNA, the CDR3 is TGTGCCAGCAGCTTCGGACAGGGGGCGGCGAACACTGAAGCTTTCTTT. Protein sequence: CASSFGQGAANTEAFF.

This sequence joins TRBV10-3 and TRBJ2-3, with D possibly matching TRBD1 (6 bases). With 4 bases removed from V and 0 bases from J, the gap between germline ends came to 11 bases. Per germline, CDR1 ENHRY and CDR2 SYGVKD. The CDR3 runs to 15 residues. The CDR3: CAISVTGMSTDTQYF. The CDR3 nucleotides read TGTGCCATCAGTGTAACAGGGATGAGCACAGATACGCAGTATTTT.

The chain combines TRBV2 with TRBJ2-7, with TRBD1 matching 7 bases. In germline, CDR1 is SNHLY, CDR2 FYNNEI. Germline trimming cut 8 bases from V and 2 bases from J; bases unmatched to any gene: 18. The CDR3 extends over 17 amino acids. CDR3 DNA: TGTGCCAGCGGGATGATAGTACCGGGACAGCGAACCTACGAGCAGTACTTC. Protein: CASGMIVPGQRTYEQYF.

This clone was counted a single time. This chain uses TRBV29-1 with TRBJ2-5, with 7 bases lining up with TRBD1. Trimming took 6 bases from V and 5 from J; bases not matched to a gene: 9. Per the germline V gene, CDR1 is SQVTM and CDR2 is ANQGSEA. CDR3 length equals 13 residues. The CDR3: CSVPKGGRETQYF. DNA for the CDR3: TGCAGCGTCCCCAAAGGGGGCAGGGAGACCCAGTACTTC.

The V call is TRBV15, the J call TRBJ1-4; the match to TRBD1 covers 10 bases. The CDR3 is made up of 15 amino acids. V dropped 7 bases and J dropped 5; count of bases not matched to a gene: 7. Germline assignment: CDR1 LNHNV and CDR2 YYDKDF (reference sequence). CDR3 nucleotides: TGTGCCACCAAAAAAGGGGGACAGGGGAATGAAAAACTGTTTTTT. Its translation is CATKKGGQGNEKLFF.

CDR3 amino acids: CASSGDREAGGYTF. The CDR3 nucleotides read TGTGCCAGCAGTGGCGACCGGGAGGCGGGGGGCTACACCTTC. This sequence joins TRBV2 and TRBJ1-2; D not resolved. This CDR3 is 14 amino acids long. The germline V gene encodes CDR1 SNHLY and CDR2 FYNNEI. Trimming stripped 4 bases from V and 8 bases from J, with 17 bases between.

The V and J genes are TRBV6-5 and TRBJ2-1; 7 bases are shared with TRBD2. Germline-derived CDR1 and CDR2 are MNHEY and SVGAGI. The length of the CDR3 is 15 residues. With V trimmed by 0 bases and J by 10 bases, 9 bases remained unmatched. In DNA form, the CDR3 reads TGTGCCAGCAGTTACTCCTCGGGGGGATCGCGGGAGCAGTTCTTC. The encoded protein is CASSYSSGGSREQFF.

The rearrangement links TRBV28 to TRBJ2-3, with D unresolved. Germline V gene lookup returns CDR1 MDHEN and CDR2 SYDVKM. The ends were cut back, 5 bases at V and 6 bases at J, with 9 bases in the middle. The CDR3 is 12 residues long. The CDR3 reads CASSPTWDTQYF. In DNA form, the CDR3 reads TGTGCCAGCAGTCCCACATGGGATACGCAGTATTTT.

The rearrangement links TRBV25-1 to TRBJ2-7; 8 bases line up with TRBD2. V gave up 4 bases and J gave up 3 bases; unmatched junction bases: 5. CDR3 length equals 14 residues. In germline, CDR1 is MGHDK, CDR2 SYGVNS. The CDR3 coding sequence is TGTGCCAGCAGTGGAGCGGGAGTCTTCTACGAGCAGTACTTC. It specifies CASSGAGVFYEQYF.

The chain carries TRBV16 and TRBJ1-5; D is unclear. CDR1 is KGHSY, CDR2 FQNENV, per germline. V lost 0 bases and J 6 bases, leaving 9 bases between the germline ends. The CDR3 contains 14 residues. The DNA of the CDR3 is TGTGCCAGCAGCCAATCCACCGGGTTTCAGCCCCAGCATTTT. It translates to CASSQSTGFQPQHF.

The V gene is TRBV7-8, the J gene TRBJ2-7, with D possibly being TRBD2 (5 bases). The V end was cut by 1 base, the J end by 4 bases, with 14 bases between. There are 15 residues in the CDR3. The V gene's germline CDR1 is SGHVS and CDR2 FQNEAQ. The CDR3 DNA reads as TGTGCCAGCAGCTTAGGAGCTGGGAGTGAATACGAGCAGTACTTC. It encodes CASSLGAGSEYEQYF.

The gene calls are TRBV29-1 and TRBJ2-7; possible D gene TRBD1, 6 bases. CDR3 length: 12 residues. Trimming removed 1 base from V and 3 bases from J, with 7 bases in between. The V gene's germline CDR1 is SQVTM and CDR2 ANQGSEA. DNA for the CDR3: TGCAGCGTTGAAGGACAGGACTACGAGCAGTACTTC. As protein: CSVEGQDYEQYF.

The gene calls are TRBV14 and TRBJ2-3; 10 positions agree with TRBD1. CDR1 is SGHDN and CDR2 is FVKESK in the germline V gene. The V gene end was trimmed by 4 bases and the J gene end by 0 bases; junction bases not matched to a gene: 1. The CDR3 extends over 15 amino acids. The CDR3 sequence: CASSRDRGSTDTQYF. The CDR3 DNA is TGTGCCAGCAGCCGGGACAGGGGAAGCACAGATACGCAGTATTTT.

This clone has a single count. V gene TRBV7-9 combines with J gene TRBJ1-1; no reliable D call. Germline V CDR1 and CDR2: SEHNR, FQNEAQ (reference sequence). V was clipped by 5 bases and J by 0 bases, with 19 bases between them. This CDR3 has 17 residues. The CDR3 DNA is TGTGCCAGCAGCCAGCGTTTGAAGAGTTCTCTGAACACTGAAGCTTTCTTT. It is translated as CASSQRLKSSLNTEAFF. The full variable domain, its missing parts supplied by reference TRBV7-9 and TRBJ1-1, is DTGVSQNPRHKITKRGQNVTFRCDPISEHNRLYWYRQTLGQGPEFLTYFQNEAQLEKSRLLSDRFSAERPKGSFSTLEIQRTEQGDSAMYLCASSQRLKSSLNTEAFFGQGTRLTVV.